This T cell receptor (beta chain) stems from a study of early T cells in non-severe SARS-CoV-2 infection. The study's findings and limits: VDJdb matching favored anti-spike CD8 responses, missing private and CD4 specificities.

About this clonotype: The antigen remains unidentified.

This CDR3 is built from 13 residues. V was shortened by 4 bases and J by 12 bases, with 19 bases between the two germline ends. Germline-derived CDR1 and CDR2 are DFQATT and SNEGSKA (reference sequence). Attachment of unique molecular identifiers to individual cDNA molecules was performed. Using its own MiXCR run on the 5' RACE reads, TCRdb lists one record per CDR3 protein. The sample lists roughly 53,000 distinct CDR3 sequences; around 12% were seen once. This TCR came from an adult who was a healthcare worker with PCR-confirmed SARS-CoV-2 infection or an uninfected control (not recorded which). The chain is built from TRBV20-1 and TRBJ2-1; D remains ambiguous. Source: whole blood, taken at baseline. CDR3: CSAKEALQRPQFF. DNA for the CDR3: TGCAGTGCTAAGGAAGCCTTACAAAGACCGCAGTTCTTC.